This record concerns one T cell receptor beta chain sequence. The source of the sample is a study of blood T cell repertoires in COVID-19. Study overall: PBMCs, B-cell-depleted T cells, or T cells provided the cDNA or gDNA that made up the material.

Trimming removed 4 bases from V and 9 bases from J; junction bases left unmatched: 4. This CDR3 region has 13 residues. Germline-derived CDR1 and CDR2 are LGHDT and YNNKEL (reference sequence). Here immunoSEQ multiplex PCR was the method, and the copy in TCRdb shows in-frame clones only, minus some. The repertoire holds under 450,000 clones, with roughly 90% as singletons. The J gene is TRBJ2-2, the V gene TRBV3-1 (or the pseudogene TRBV3-2), with 8 positions matching TRBD2. The sequencing sample was made of peripheral blood. The origin of this receptor is a woman aged 60 to 75 with COVID-19, enrolled during active disease. In DNA, the CDR3 is TGTGCCAGCAGCCCTGGACTAGCCAGGGAGCTGTTTTTT. Amino acid sequence: CASSPGLARELFF.